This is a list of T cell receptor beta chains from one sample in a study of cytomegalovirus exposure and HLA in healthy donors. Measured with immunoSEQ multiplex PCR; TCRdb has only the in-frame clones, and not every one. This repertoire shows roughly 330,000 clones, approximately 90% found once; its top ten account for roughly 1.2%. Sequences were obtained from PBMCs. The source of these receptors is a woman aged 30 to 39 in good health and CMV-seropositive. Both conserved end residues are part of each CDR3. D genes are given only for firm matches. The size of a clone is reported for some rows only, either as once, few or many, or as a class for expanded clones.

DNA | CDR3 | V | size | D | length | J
TGTGCCAGCAGCTTACGAGTACACAATGAGCAGTTCTTC | CASSLRVHNEQFF | TRBV7-3 | once | . | 13 | TRBJ2-1
TGTGCCTGGACATCAGGACTTGGAAACACCATATATTTT | CAWTSGLGNTIYF | TRBV30 | once | . | 13 | TRBJ1-3
TGTGCCAGCAGCTTAGTTCTCGGCGGGAGCTACAATGAGCAGTTCTTC | CASSLVLGGSYNEQFF | TRBV7-6 | . | TRBD2 | 16 | TRBJ2-1
TGTGCCAGCAGCTTAGCTCCCAGGACTAAAGATACGCAGTATTTT | CASSLAPRTKDTQYF | TRBV7-2 | . | . | 15 | TRBJ2-3
TGTGCCAGCAGCTTATTCCGGGAAAGAGGAGACGAGCAGTACTTC | CASSLFRERGDEQYF | TRBV7-9 | . | . | 15 | TRBJ2-7
TGTGCCAGCAGTCCTCGCGGGGACAGGGGGCTCGAGACCCAGTACTTC | CASSPRGDRGLETQYF | TRBV28 | . | TRBD1 | 16 | TRBJ2-5
TGCGCCAGCAGGGGGTACAATGAGCAGTTCTTC | CASRGYNEQFF | TRBV5-1 | . | . | 11 | TRBJ2-1
TGTGCCAGCAGCGCGGGCGGTGGGCAGTTTTCCTACGAGCAGTACTTC | CASSAGGGQFSYEQYF | TRBV7-9 | . | . | 16 | TRBJ2-7
TGTGCCAGCGATGGGGTGGGAGGGGACGTAACTGAAGCTTTCTTT | CASDGVGGDVTEAFF | TRBV2 | . | . | 15 | TRBJ1-1
TGTGCCAGCAGTGTGCGCGGGACGACAGATACGCAGTATTTT | CASSVRGTTDTQYF | TRBV6-4 | . | . | 14 | TRBJ2-3
TGTGCCACCAGCGGGCTACATCAGGCAACTAATGAAAAACTGTTTTTT | CATSGLHQATNEKLFF | TRBV15 | . | . | 16 | TRBJ1-4
TGTGCCAGCAGTTCGATCCCCGGTGGGGGGACCACAGATACGCAGTATTTT | CASSSIPGGGTTDTQYF | TRBV27 | . | . | 17 | TRBJ2-3
TGTGCCAGCAGTGAGGGGTTTATCTTCGGCGGGATATACGAGCAGTACTTC | CASSEGFIFGGIYEQYF | TRBV6-1 | . | . | 17 | TRBJ2-7
TGCGCCAGCAGCCCGGACTTCTACGAGCAGTACTTC | CASSPDFYEQYF | TRBV5-1 | . | . | 12 | TRBJ2-7
TGTGCCAGTAGTATGAGGGAGAGGGAGGCAATGGCGGATGTCCTGACTTTC | CASSMREREAMADVLTF | TRBV19 | . | . | 17 | TRBJ2-6
TGTGCCAGCAGTGCCCAACTAGCGGGAGATAGCTATGAGCAGTTCTTC | CASSAQLAGDSYEQFF | TRBV6-6 | . | TRBD2 | 16 | TRBJ2-1
TGTGCCAGCAGCTTTCTGGTCGTTGGAGTAAGGGATCGTAGCAATCAGCCCCAGCATTTT | CASSFLVVGVRDRSNQPQHF | TRBV12-1 | . | . | 20 | TRBJ1-5
TGTGCCAGCAGCTTTTCTAGCGGGAGTAAGGGAGAGACCCAGTACTTC | CASSFSSGSKGETQYF | TRBV5-4 | . | TRBD2 | 16 | TRBJ2-5
TGTGCCAGCAGTCGGGAGGGGAGCACTGAAGCTTTCTTT | CASSREGSTEAFF | TRBV13 | . | . | 13 | TRBJ1-1
TGTGCCAGCAGGTCGCCCCTCTCCTACAATGAGCAGTTCTTC | CASRSPLSYNEQFF | TRBV27 | . | . | 14 | TRBJ2-1
TGTGCCAGCAGCTTATGGGTAGCCGAGTACAATGAGCAGTTCTTC | CASSLWVAEYNEQFF | TRBV7-9 | once | . | 15 | TRBJ2-1
TGTGCCAGCAGTATCCGACAGGGTTCGCAGTACTTC | CASSIRQGSQYF | TRBV28 | . | TRBD1 | 12 | TRBJ2-7
TGTGCCAGCGGTAATTATCCCGGGACCAAAAACATTCAGTACTTC | CASGNYPGTKNIQYF | TRBV6-1 | . | . | 15 | TRBJ2-4
TGTGCCAGTAGTATAGCAATAGGACAGTCCTCCTACAATGAGCAGTTCTTC | CASSIAIGQSSYNEQFF | TRBV19 | . | . | 17 | TRBJ2-1
TGTGCCAGCAGCTTAGATCCCGGGAGTAAGCAGCAGTACTTC | CASSLDPGSKQQYF | TRBV11-3 | . | . | 14 | TRBJ2-7
TGTGCCAGCAGCGGGGACAGGGGAGGCGGGGAGCTGTTTTTT | CASSGDRGGGELFF | TRBV6-1 | . | TRBD1 | 14 | TRBJ2-2
TGTGCCAGCACCGCACCGGCAGGGAACAATGAGCAGTTCTTC | CASTAPAGNNEQFF | TRBV6-6 | . | . | 14 | TRBJ2-1
TGTGCCAGCAGCGTAATAAGGGGAGGCTACACCTTC | CASSVIRGGYTF | TRBV9 | . | . | 12 | TRBJ1-2
TGTGCCAGCGGAGGGGGGATGAACACTGAAGCTTTCTTT | CASGGGMNTEAFF | TRBV19 | . | . | 13 | TRBJ1-1
TGTGCCAGCAGTTTAAGGGCAGGGCACACAGGGAACACTGAAGCTTTCTTT | CASSLRAGHTGNTEAFF | TRBV27 | . | . | 17 | TRBJ1-1
TGTGCCAGCAGTTTAGAGGGGGCGCCGTATCAGCCCCAGCATTTT | CASSLEGAPYQPQHF | TRBV28 | . | TRBD1 | 15 | TRBJ1-5
TGTGCCAGCAGTGTCCCCAAAGGTTCAGAAATTAGCAATCAGCCCCAGCATTTT | CASSVPKGSEISNQPQHF | TRBV2 | . | . | 18 | TRBJ1-5
TGTGCCAGCCCCCCTCGTAGGACAAGATCCTACGAGCAGTACTTC | CASPPRRTRSYEQYF | TRBV28 | . | . | 15 | TRBJ2-7
TGCGCCAGCACCTCAGAGCAGGGGAAAACTGAAGCTTTCTTT | CASTSEQGKTEAFF | TRBV5-1 | . | . | 14 | TRBJ1-1
TGTGCCAGCAGCGAACGAGACAGTTTTAATGAAAAACTGTTTTTT | CASSERDSFNEKLFF | TRBV28 | . | . | 15 | TRBJ1-4
TGTGCCTGGAGTGTACTGGGACAGGGGGATACGCAGTATTTT | CAWSVLGQGDTQYF | TRBV30 | few | TRBD1 | 14 | TRBJ2-3
TGCGCCAGCAGCCGGGAGATAGGGAAGGGCACTGAAGCTTTCTTT | CASSREIGKGTEAFF | TRBV5-1 | few | . | 15 | TRBJ1-1
TGCGCCAGCAGCTTAACTAGCAATGAGCAGTTCTTC | CASSLTSNEQFF | TRBV5-1 | once | . | 12 | TRBJ2-1
TGTGCCAGCAGCGTAGGTCCTAGCCCTTCCTACGAGCAGTACTTC | CASSVGPSPSYEQYF | TRBV9 | . | . | 15 | TRBJ2-7
TGTGCCAGCAGTCTGGGACAGGGGAACTATGGCTACACCTTC | CASSLGQGNYGYTF | TRBV27 | . | TRBD1 | 14 | TRBJ1-2
TGCGCCAGCAGCGTCGGGTCCGGCACTGAAGCTTTCTTT | CASSVGSGTEAFF | TRBV5-1 | . | . | 13 | TRBJ1-1
TGCGCCAGCAGCCAAGAGGCAGGGAGCACTGAAGCTTTCTTT | CASSQEAGSTEAFF | TRBV4-3 | . | . | 14 | TRBJ1-1
TGTGCCTGGGACCTATCACAGAGCTCCTATAATTCACCCCTCCACTTT | CAWDLSQSSYNSPLHF | TRBV30 | . | . | 16 | TRBJ1-6
TGTGCCAGCAGTCGGGATCCTTGGGGTAACTATGGCTACACCTTC | CASSRDPWGNYGYTF | TRBV28 | . | . | 15 | TRBJ1-2
TGTGCCAGCAGTTTAACTCTCCACGCGCCTAATTCCTACGAGCAGTACTTC | CASSLTLHAPNSYEQYF | TRBV28 | . | . | 17 | TRBJ2-7